Sequencing of this TCR beta chain was carried out in a study of neurological immune-mediated disorders. This clonotype was observed at least ten times. The antigen remains unidentified. Time point described: longitudinal time-point 2. TCRdb recomputed calls from the 5' RACE reads with MiXCR, one row per CDR3 protein. The sample consists of about 80,000 distinct CDR3 sequences, approximately 6% of them appearing once. Trimming cost V 6 bases and J 7 bases; bases outside gene matches: 11. The CDR3 consists of 14 residues. CDR1 and CDR2 (germline): DFQATT, SNEGSKA (reference sequence). Notes on the study in general: Expanded clones shared no CDR3 amino acid sequences across subjects, suggesting private repertoires in all groups.

The TCR comes from a woman aged 55-70 years with multiple sclerosis. Input material: PBMCs. The chain combines TRBV20-1 with TRBJ2-1; 8 nucleotides line up with TRBD2. CDR3 sequence reads: CSAPGGGLGNEQFF. Here the CDR3 DNA reads TGCAGTGCGCCCGGCGGGGGGCTGGGAAATGAGCAGTTCTTC.